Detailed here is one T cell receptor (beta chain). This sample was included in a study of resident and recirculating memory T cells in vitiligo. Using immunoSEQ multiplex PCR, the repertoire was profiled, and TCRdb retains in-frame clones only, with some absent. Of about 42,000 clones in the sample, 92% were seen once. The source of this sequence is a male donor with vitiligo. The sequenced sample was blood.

CDR3 sequence reads: CASSRSGGPGQPQHF. CDR3 coding DNA: TGCGCCAGCAGCCGGTCGGGGGGGCCGGGACAGCCCCAGCATTTT. V gene TRBV4-3 combines with J gene TRBJ1-5; D is perhaps TRBD1 (6 bases). The CDR3 has 15 amino acids. The germline V gene encodes CDR1 LGHNA and CDR2 YSLEER. V lost 4 bases and J lost 7, with 17 bases in between.